The rows below give T cell receptor beta chains drawn from one sample of a study of blood T cell repertoires in COVID-19. This table comes from immunoSEQ multiplex PCR, and its TCRdb copy is limited to in-frame clones, with some not included. Here the sample spans 350,000 to 450,000 clones, about 85% being singletons. The sequencing sample was made of peripheral blood. These receptors were collected from a woman aged 18-29 years with acute or convalescent COVID-19. Each CDR3 is given with its conserved first and last residue. A D gene is named only where the DNA matches it firmly. Clone size, where shown, is once, few, many, or a class for clones that have expanded.

j_call: TRBJ1-2
clone_size: few
d_call: TRBD1
cdr3_length: 17
v_call: TRBV9
cdr3_nt: TGTGCCAGCAGCGTAGCCCGGGACAGGGGGCCTAACTATGGCTACACCTTC
cdr3_aa: CASSVARDRGPNYGYTF

j_call: TRBJ2-7
clone_size: NA
d_call: NA
cdr3_length: 13
v_call: TRBV19
cdr3_nt: TGTGCCAGTAGTATACAACGGGGAAACGAGCAGTACTTC
cdr3_aa: CASSIQRGNEQYF

j_call: TRBJ2-2
clone_size: NA
d_call: TRBD1
cdr3_length: 15
v_call: TRBV10-1
cdr3_nt: TGCGCCAGCACCTTCTCGACAGGGCCGACCGGGGAGCTGTTTTTT
cdr3_aa: CASTFSTGPTGELFF

j_call: TRBJ1-5
clone_size: NA
d_call: TRBD1
cdr3_length: 15
v_call: TRBV18
cdr3_nt: TGTGCCAGCTCACCCGGGACAGGAAGGAGTCAGCCCCAGCATTTT
cdr3_aa: CASSPGTGRSQPQHF

j_call: TRBJ1-2
clone_size: NA
d_call: TRBD1
cdr3_length: 16
v_call: TRBV24-1
cdr3_nt: TGTGCCACCAGTGATTTAACAGGGGGCCCTTTCTATGGCTACACCTTC
cdr3_aa: CATSDLTGGPFYGYTF

j_call: TRBJ2-7
clone_size: NA
d_call: TRBD1
cdr3_length: 13
v_call: TRBV28
cdr3_nt: TGTGCCACCGTAGGACAGGGGACCTACGAGCAGTACTTC
cdr3_aa: CATVGQGTYEQYF

j_call: TRBJ2-7
clone_size: NA
d_call: TRBD1
cdr3_length: 16
v_call: TRBV5-1
cdr3_nt: TGCGCCAGCAGCAAGGGCGCCGACAGGGCAGTTCCTGAGCAGTACTTC
cdr3_aa: CASSKGADRAVPEQYF

j_call: TRBJ1-4
clone_size: NA
d_call: TRBD1
cdr3_length: 15
v_call: TRBV9
cdr3_nt: TGTGCCAGCAGCGCACAGGGGGCGCGGGGTGAAAAACTGTTTTTT
cdr3_aa: CASSAQGARGEKLFF

j_call: TRBJ1-1
clone_size: NA
d_call: NA
cdr3_length: 15
v_call: TRBV10-1
cdr3_nt: TGCGCCAGCAGAGGCCGCCTACACCGGAGCACTGAAGCTTTCTTT
cdr3_aa: CASRGRLHRSTEAFF

j_call: TRBJ2-1
clone_size: NA
d_call: TRBD2
cdr3_length: 17
v_call: TRBV10-3
cdr3_nt: TGTGCCATCAGTGACTCCAGCGGGGATAGCTCCTACAATGAGCAGTTCTTC
cdr3_aa: CAISDSSGDSSYNEQFF

j_call: TRBJ1-3
clone_size: NA
d_call: NA
cdr3_length: 14
v_call: TRBV6-1
cdr3_nt: TGTGCCAGCAGTGAAAACAGGGCAGGAAACACCATATATTTT
cdr3_aa: CASSENRAGNTIYF

j_call: TRBJ2-1
clone_size: NA
d_call: TRBD1
cdr3_length: 13
v_call: TRBV2
cdr3_nt: TGTGCCAGCAATCAGGGGGCCTTCAATGAGCAGTTCTTC
cdr3_aa: CASNQGAFNEQFF

j_call: TRBJ1-2
clone_size: NA
d_call: NA
cdr3_length: 13
v_call: TRBV11-2
cdr3_nt: TGTGCCAGCAGCCCAACGGATGCGGTTAGCTACACCTTC
cdr3_aa: CASSPTDAVSYTF

j_call: TRBJ2-1
clone_size: NA
d_call: TRBD2
cdr3_length: 14
v_call: TRBV5-6
cdr3_nt: TGTGCCAGCAGCTCCCTGACTAGCCCCTATGAGCAGTTCTTC
cdr3_aa: CASSSLTSPYEQFF

j_call: TRBJ1-4
clone_size: NA
d_call: TRBD1
cdr3_length: 16
v_call: TRBV9
cdr3_nt: TGTGCCAGCAGCATCGGACAGGGCGGGTCTAATGAAAAACTGTTTTTT
cdr3_aa: CASSIGQGGSNEKLFF

j_call: TRBJ2-7
clone_size: few
d_call: TRBD1
cdr3_length: 14
v_call: TRBV9
cdr3_nt: TGTGCCAGCAGCCCTGGGACAGGGGACTACGAGCAGTACTTC
cdr3_aa: CASSPGTGDYEQYF

j_call: TRBJ2-7
clone_size: NA
d_call: TRBD1
cdr3_length: 12
v_call: TRBV27
cdr3_nt: TGTGCCAGCAGATGGAGTTGGACAGGGGAGTACTTC
cdr3_aa: CASRWSWTGEYF

j_call: TRBJ1-2
clone_size: NA
d_call: TRBD1
cdr3_length: 16
v_call: TRBV9
cdr3_nt: TGTGCCAGCAGCGTAAGCTTAGGGGGCGCCGGCTATGGCTACACCTTC
cdr3_aa: CASSVSLGGAGYGYTF

j_call: TRBJ1-1
clone_size: NA
d_call: NA
cdr3_length: 14
v_call: TRBV5-1
cdr3_nt: TGCGCCAGCAGCTTTTCAGGGTTGGGGACTGAAGCTTTCTTT
cdr3_aa: CASSFSGLGTEAFF

j_call: TRBJ2-7
clone_size: NA
d_call: NA
cdr3_length: 14
v_call: TRBV18
cdr3_nt: TGTGCCAGCTCACCAGAGACAGGGACTTACGAGCAGTACTTC
cdr3_aa: CASSPETGTYEQYF

j_call: TRBJ1-2
clone_size: few
d_call: TRBD1
cdr3_length: 13
v_call: TRBV5-6
cdr3_nt: TGTGCCAGCAGCTTGAGGGGGCAGGGAGGCTACACCTTC
cdr3_aa: CASSLRGQGGYTF

j_call: TRBJ2-2
clone_size: NA
d_call: TRBD1
cdr3_length: 14
v_call: TRBV6-5
cdr3_nt: TGTGCCACAGGTTCCGGGACAGGGCTAAGGGAGCTGTTTTTT
cdr3_aa: CATGSGTGLRELFF

j_call: TRBJ1-2
clone_size: NA
d_call: NA
cdr3_length: 15
v_call: TRBV9
cdr3_nt: TGTGCCAGCAGCGGCTCGGGTGGCGGCAACTATGGCTACACCTTC
cdr3_aa: CASSGSGGGNYGYTF

j_call: TRBJ1-2
clone_size: NA
d_call: TRBD1
cdr3_length: 17
v_call: TRBV5-4
cdr3_nt: TGTGCCAGCAGCTTGGGGCAGGGGGCGAACATCAACTATGGCTACACCTTC
cdr3_aa: CASSLGQGANINYGYTF

j_call: TRBJ2-3
clone_size: NA
d_call: NA
cdr3_length: 15
v_call: TRBV5-4
cdr3_nt: TGTGCCAGCAGCCTGGGAGGAGGCCGTGCAGATACGCAGTATTTT
cdr3_aa: CASSLGGGRADTQYF

j_call: TRBJ2-5
clone_size: NA
d_call: NA
cdr3_length: 16
v_call: TRBV5-1
cdr3_nt: TGCGCCAGCAGCTTGGGTGCGCTGGCGGGACAAGAGACCCAGTACTTC
cdr3_aa: CASSLGALAGQETQYF

j_call: TRBJ1-6
clone_size: NA
d_call: TRBD1
cdr3_length: 15
v_call: TRBV2
cdr3_nt: TGTGCCAGCAGTGATTGGGCAGGGGGCTCGTCACCCCTCCACTTT
cdr3_aa: CASSDWAGGSSPLHF

j_call: TRBJ2-7
clone_size: NA
d_call: TRBD1
cdr3_length: 12
v_call: TRBV29-1
cdr3_nt: TGCAGCGTGGGGGACAGGGCCTACGAGCAGTACTTC
cdr3_aa: CSVGDRAYEQYF

j_call: TRBJ1-4
clone_size: NA
d_call: NA
cdr3_length: 16
v_call: TRBV5-1
cdr3_nt: TGCGCCAGCAGCTCCGGACAGTTAGCATCCCATGAAAAACTGTTTTTT
cdr3_aa: CASSSGQLASHEKLFF

j_call: TRBJ2-1
clone_size: NA
d_call: TRBD2
cdr3_length: 20
v_call: TRBV18
cdr3_nt: TGTGCCAGCTCAGGGACCGGACTAGCGGGGGGTCCCTTCTCCTACAATGAGCAGTTCTTC
cdr3_aa: CASSGTGLAGGPFSYNEQFF

j_call: TRBJ2-5
clone_size: NA
d_call: TRBD1
cdr3_length: 13
v_call: TRBV24-1
cdr3_nt: TGTGCCACCAGAGGCACAGGGGCAGAGACCCAGTACTTC
cdr3_aa: CATRGTGAETQYF

j_call: TRBJ2-2
clone_size: NA
d_call: TRBD1
cdr3_length: 16
v_call: TRBV7-9
cdr3_nt: TGTGCCAGCAGCTCCCCCGGGACAGGGGATACCGGGGAGCTGTTTTTT
cdr3_aa: CASSSPGTGDTGELFF

j_call: TRBJ2-5
clone_size: NA
d_call: NA
cdr3_length: 12
v_call: TRBV12-3/TRBV12-4
cdr3_nt: TGTGCCAGCAGTTACCCGGGGGAGTCCCAGTACTTC
cdr3_aa: CASSYPGESQYF

j_call: TRBJ2-4
clone_size: once
d_call: TRBD2
cdr3_length: 13
v_call: TRBV6-2/TRBV6-3
cdr3_nt: TGTGCCAGCAGTATTGGGACTAGCCGACAACAGTACTTC
cdr3_aa: CASSIGTSRQQYF